The rows below give T cell receptor beta chains drawn from one sample of a study of human T cells and chemical hapten exposure. One entry per CDR3 protein results from TCRdb running MiXCR on the RACE reads. The sample lists some 52,000 distinct CDR3 sequences; 8% to 10% were seen once. Sequenced material: whole blood, taken in connection with sensitization to the hapten diphenylcyclopropenone (DPC). The source of these receptors is a woman aged 40 to 49 with alopecia areata. Some clones in this sample may be carry-over from other donors' samples. Both conserved end residues are part of each CDR3.

v_gene	j_gene	CDR3aa
TRBV2	TRBJ2-3	CASRHRGSTDTQYF
TRBV6-6	TRBJ1-3	CASRNTGAAGNSGNTIYF
TRBV12-5	TRBJ2-5	CASGSPRGQLQETQYF
TRBV5-6	TRBJ2-5	CASSQAGSVETQYF
TRBV7-9	TRBJ2-1	CASSGTSGESYNEQFF
TRBV4-1	TRBJ1-3	CASGGGSGNTIYF
TRBV7-3	TRBJ2-3	CASSSGAGGTDTQYF
TRBV19	TRBJ2-7	CASSIGPTLYEQYF
TRBV20-1	TRBJ2-5	CSARSLTSGEQETQYF
TRBV6-6	TRBJ2-1	CASSYPPGQGRNEQFF
TRBV12-3/TRBV12-4	TRBJ1-1	CASSEWQGSRAFF
TRBV29-1	TRBJ2-2	CSVAPGRGSTGELFF
TRBV18	TRBJ1-1	CASSPAAMNTEAFF
TRBV9	TRBJ2-1	CASSDSGGLYNEQFF
TRBV5-1	TRBJ2-7	CASSLTGYYEQYF
TRBV20-1	TRBJ2-5	CSAPGTGGFEETQYF
TRBV3-1	TRBJ2-7	CASSPLGAYEQYF
TRBV12-3/TRBV12-4	TRBJ1-6	CASSLGINSPLHF
TRBV30	TRBJ1-2	CAWSTDRGYGYTF
TRBV2	TRBJ1-2	CASRPSGGDGYTF
TRBV12-3/TRBV12-4	TRBJ1-1	CASSPGTPEVNTEAFF
TRBV12-3/TRBV12-4	TRBJ1-2	CASSLGGQPPYGYTF